The 23 T cell receptor beta chains reported below all come from one sample, sequenced in a study of preoperative IRX-2 immunotherapy in early breast cancer. Sequenced by immunoSEQ multiplex PCR; TCRdb stores in-frame clones only, minus some. The sample includes tens of thousands of clones, roughly four fifths of them seen just once. Specified treatment: preoperative locoregional IRX-2 cytokine immunotherapy. The starting material was lymph node tissue, obtained after IRX-2 immunotherapy. The receptors come from a human donor with breast cancer.

There are a few counts of this clone. This sequence joins TRBV11-3 and TRBJ2-1, with 9 positions matching TRBD2. The CDR3 has 17 residues. Unmatched junction bases numbered 10, after V lost 3 bases and J lost 4 bases. The germline CDR1 and CDR2 sequences are SGHNT and YENEEA. CDR3 sequence reads: CASSLEIAGAKYNEQFF. The CDR3 DNA is TGTGCCAGCAGCTTGGAGATAGCGGGGGCCAAGTACAATGAGCAGTTCTTC.

V gene TRBV11-3 combines with J gene TRBJ2-1, with 8 bases lining up with TRBD1. This CDR3 comprises 16 residues. From germline, CDR1 is SGHNT and CDR2 YENEEA. Trimming at V came to 8 bases and at J to 2 bases, leaving 11 bases not matched to a gene. CDR3 DNA: TGTGCCAGCTCCCTCGGGGGACAGGCAGCCTACAATGAGCAGTTCTTC. Translated, it gives CASSLGGQAAYNEQFF.

The rearrangement joins TRBV6-8 to TRBJ2-7; D gene unclear. CDR1 and CDR2 from the germline V gene are MNHGY and SAAAGT. The V end was cut by 6 bases, the J end by 2 bases, with 8 bases between. The CDR3 runs to 12 residues. The CDR3 is CASSTATYEQYF. The CDR3 DNA reads TGTGCCAGCAGCACTGCGACCTACGAGCAGTACTTC.

The V call is TRBV19, the J call TRBJ2-1, with D perhaps matching TRBD2 (6 bases). The V and J ends lost 7 bases and 10 bases respectively, with 14 bases between them. CDR3 size: 12 residues. The germline gives CDR1 LNHDA, CDR2 SQIVND (reference sequence). The CDR3 loop is CASTPGGFEQFF. The DNA for the CDR3 is TGTGCCAGTACCCCCGGGGGTTTCGAGCAGTTCTTC.

This clone came up once. This chain joins TRBV7-7 and TRBJ2-6; either TRBD1 or TRBD2 may supply D (6 bases each). The V gene lost 1 base and the J gene lost 0 bases, with 10 bases spanning the gap. This CDR3 has 17 residues. Germline V CDR1 and CDR2: SSHAT, FNYEAQ (reference sequence). CDR3 DNA: TGTGCCAGCAGCTTAGTAGGGGGGAGCTCTGGGGCCAACGTCCTGACTTTC. Translated: CASSLVGGSSGANVLTF.

The rearrangement uses TRBV6-8 and TRBJ2-5, with D possibly TRBD1 on 6 matching bases. With 10 bases removed from V and 2 bases from J, the gap between germline ends came to 14 bases. The germline gives CDR1 MNHGY, CDR2 SAAAGT. CDR3 length: 13 amino acids. CDR3 region: CAISSTGQETQYF. In DNA, the CDR3 is TGTGCCATCAGCTCGACAGGTCAAGAGACCCAGTACTTC.

The chain has TRBV19 and TRBJ1-5; 7 bases map to TRBD1. V trimming: 7 bases; J trimming: 2 bases; junction bases outside the gene matches: 8. Germline V gene data show CDR1 as LNHDA and CDR2 as SQIVND (reference sequence). This CDR3 spans 15 amino acids. The CDR3 loop reads CASTWNRGGNQPQHF. In DNA, the CDR3 is TGTGCCAGTACCTGGAACAGGGGAGGCAATCAGCCCCAGCATTTT.

The chain joins TRBV7-1 to TRBJ1-6; TRBD1 agrees at 9 bases. TRBV7-1 qualifies as an ORF whose function is uncertain. The V gene end was trimmed by 4 bases and the J gene end by 9 bases; junction bases not matched to a gene: 16. The CDR3 has 18 residues. The CDR3 protein is CASSFTLPAQGAGSPLHF. The CDR3 DNA follows: TGTGCCAGCAGCTTTACCCTACCAGCACAGGGGGCTGGTTCACCCCTCCACTTT.

The rearrangement uses TRBV6-4 and TRBJ2-5; a possible D gene is TRBD2 (5 bases). Germline values: CDR1 MRHNA, CDR2 SNTAGT. V lost 5 bases, J lost 1 base, and 14 bases lay in between. This CDR3 has 15 amino acids. CDR3: CASSYGLGRQETQYF. The CDR3 DNA sequence: TGTGCCAGCAGTTACGGACTTGGTCGCCAAGAGACCCAGTACTTC.

This chain links TRBV7-6 with TRBJ2-7; D is perhaps TRBD1 (5 bases). CDR3 length equals 17 residues. The V gene's germline CDR1 is SGHVS and CDR2 FNYEAQ. The V end lost 1 base, the J end lost 2 bases, and 18 bases lay between the germline ends. The CDR3 loop reads CASSLEGRVEDPYEQYF. The CDR3 DNA sequence: TGTGCCAGCAGCTTAGAGGGGCGTGTAGAAGATCCCTACGAGCAGTACTTC.

This clone was seen only once. The V call is TRBV7-7, the J call TRBJ2-5, with D perhaps matching TRBD1 or TRBD2 (5 bases each). The CDR3 loop spans 15 amino acids. Per the germline V gene, CDR1 is SSHAT and CDR2 is FNYEAQ (reference sequence). With 5 bases removed from V and 1 base from J, the gap between germline ends came to 14 bases. CDR3: CASSGDGGGQETQYF. The CDR3 DNA is TGTGCCAGCAGCGGGGACGGCGGAGGCCAAGAGACCCAGTACTTC.

The V call is TRBV16, the J call TRBJ1-1, with D possibly TRBD1 on 6 matching bases. In germline, CDR1 is KGHSY, CDR2 FQNENV. The CDR3 is 13 residues long. V lost 0 bases and J lost 10, with 12 bases in between. DNA of the CDR3: TGTGCCAGCAGCCAATCTTTCGGGGGGGCAGCTTTCTTT. Its protein is CASSQSFGGAAFF.

The V gene is TRBV11-1, the J gene TRBJ2-5, with D perhaps matching TRBD1 (6 bases). The V end was cut by 4 bases, the J end by 2 bases, with 14 bases between. The germline V gene encodes CDR1 SGHAT and CDR2 FQDESV (reference sequence). The CDR3 is 15 residues long. CDR3 in DNA: TGTGCCAGCAGCTCGAATCACAGGGTTCAAGAGACCCAGTACTTC. This encodes CASSSNHRVQETQYF.

The chain links TRBV7-1 to TRBJ1-4, with 11 bases fitting TRBD1. Being an ORF, TRBV7-1 has a function that is uncertain. After removal of 4 bases from V and 8 bases from J, the junction contained 0 bases not matched to a gene. This CDR3 comprises 13 residues. Here the CDR3 DNA reads TGTGCCAGCAGCTGGACAGGGGGCGAAAAACTGTTTTTT. Translating gives CASSWTGGEKLFF.

This sequence joins TRBV6-8 and TRBJ2-3; 9 bases line up with TRBD2. CDR3 length: 16 residues. The junction had 7 bases not matched to a gene; V was cut back by 2 bases and J by 4 bases. Germline-derived CDR1 and CDR2 are MNHGY and SAAAGT. The CDR3 nucleotides are TGTGCCAGCAGTTACCCGCGGGGGGGCTTCCCAGATACGCAGTATTTT. This encodes CASSYPRGGFPDTQYF.

The V gene is TRBV6-8, the J gene TRBJ2-1; no definite D call. Germline V gene data show CDR1 as MNHGY and CDR2 as SAAAGT. V was shortened by 7 bases and J by 7 bases, with 14 bases between the two germline ends. This CDR3 is built from 13 residues. The CDR3 region has the DNA TGTGCCAGCACTGGGCTGGCCCTTAATGAGCAGTTCTTC. Residues: CASTGLALNEQFF.

The J gene is TRBJ1-2, the V gene TRBV6-8; possibly TRBD1 for D (6 bases). The V end was cut by 6 bases, the J end by 4 bases, with 12 bases between. Germline values: CDR1 MNHGY, CDR2 SAAAGT. The CDR3 consists of 13 residues. In nucleotides, the CDR3 is TGTGCCAGCAGCGGAACAGGGAGCTATGGCTACACCTTC. It is translated as CASSGTGSYGYTF.

The chain uses TRBV19 and TRBJ2-2; possibly TRBD1 or TRBD2 for D (5 bases each). V gave up 5 bases and J gave up 5 bases, with 12 bases separating them. The CDR3 totals 14 residues. Germline V gives CDR1 LNHDA, CDR2 SQIVND (reference sequence). The CDR3 coding sequence is TGTGCCAGTAGTTGGGGGTCAAGGACCGGGGAGCTGTTTTTT. Its protein is CASSWGSRTGELFF.

This clone was seen more than once but under ten times. The rearrangement uses TRBV15 and TRBJ2-5, with 11 bases identical to TRBD2. V lost 0 bases and J lost 5; bases outside the gene matches: 8. Germline CDR1 reads LNHNV; CDR2 reads YYDKDF (reference sequence). The length of the CDR3 is 17 residues. The CDR3 sequence: CATSRDRPSGGLETQYF. The CDR3, as DNA: TGTGCCACCAGCAGAGATCGGCCTAGCGGGGGGCTGGAGACCCAGTACTTC.

The chain uses TRBV6-8 and TRBJ2-7; no reliable D call. The germline V gene has CDR1 MNHGY and CDR2 SAAAGT. V shed 8 bases and J shed 0 bases, with 8 bases lying between them. This CDR3 spans 12 amino acids. The CDR3 nucleotides read TGTGCCAGCGGTAGAATCTCCTACGAGCAGTACTTC. Translating gives CASGRISYEQYF.

The V gene is TRBV28, the J gene TRBJ1-1; no definite D call. The V gene lost 3 bases and the J gene lost 4 bases, with 9 bases spanning the gap. The germline CDR1 and CDR2 sequences are MDHEN and SYDVKM. The CDR3 sequence is 13 residues long. The CDR3 here is CASSFFRGTEAFF. CDR3 DNA: TGTGCCAGCAGTTTTTTTCGCGGCACTGAAGCTTTCTTT.

V usage is TRBV7-1 and J usage is TRBJ2-3, with TRBD1 as a possible D gene (6 bases). TRBV7-1 carries the ORF label, with uncertain function. There are 17 residues in the CDR3. The germline V and J ends were trimmed by 4 bases and 1 base, with 18 bases remaining between them. CDR3 in amino acids: CASSFPKLGAGTDTQYF. The CDR3, as DNA: TGTGCCAGCAGCTTCCCCAAGTTGGGGGCGGGCACAGATACGCAGTATTTT.

CDR3 protein: CASSPSGIHSNQPQHF. Here the CDR3 DNA reads TGTGCCAGCTCACCATCAGGGATCCATAGCAATCAGCCCCAGCATTTT. J is TRBJ1-5 and V is TRBV18, with D maybe TRBD1 (5 bases). Germline V gives CDR1 KGHSH, CDR2 LQKENI. This CDR3 comprises 16 residues. Trimming took off 2 bases at V and 0 bases at J, with 11 bases between the two ends.